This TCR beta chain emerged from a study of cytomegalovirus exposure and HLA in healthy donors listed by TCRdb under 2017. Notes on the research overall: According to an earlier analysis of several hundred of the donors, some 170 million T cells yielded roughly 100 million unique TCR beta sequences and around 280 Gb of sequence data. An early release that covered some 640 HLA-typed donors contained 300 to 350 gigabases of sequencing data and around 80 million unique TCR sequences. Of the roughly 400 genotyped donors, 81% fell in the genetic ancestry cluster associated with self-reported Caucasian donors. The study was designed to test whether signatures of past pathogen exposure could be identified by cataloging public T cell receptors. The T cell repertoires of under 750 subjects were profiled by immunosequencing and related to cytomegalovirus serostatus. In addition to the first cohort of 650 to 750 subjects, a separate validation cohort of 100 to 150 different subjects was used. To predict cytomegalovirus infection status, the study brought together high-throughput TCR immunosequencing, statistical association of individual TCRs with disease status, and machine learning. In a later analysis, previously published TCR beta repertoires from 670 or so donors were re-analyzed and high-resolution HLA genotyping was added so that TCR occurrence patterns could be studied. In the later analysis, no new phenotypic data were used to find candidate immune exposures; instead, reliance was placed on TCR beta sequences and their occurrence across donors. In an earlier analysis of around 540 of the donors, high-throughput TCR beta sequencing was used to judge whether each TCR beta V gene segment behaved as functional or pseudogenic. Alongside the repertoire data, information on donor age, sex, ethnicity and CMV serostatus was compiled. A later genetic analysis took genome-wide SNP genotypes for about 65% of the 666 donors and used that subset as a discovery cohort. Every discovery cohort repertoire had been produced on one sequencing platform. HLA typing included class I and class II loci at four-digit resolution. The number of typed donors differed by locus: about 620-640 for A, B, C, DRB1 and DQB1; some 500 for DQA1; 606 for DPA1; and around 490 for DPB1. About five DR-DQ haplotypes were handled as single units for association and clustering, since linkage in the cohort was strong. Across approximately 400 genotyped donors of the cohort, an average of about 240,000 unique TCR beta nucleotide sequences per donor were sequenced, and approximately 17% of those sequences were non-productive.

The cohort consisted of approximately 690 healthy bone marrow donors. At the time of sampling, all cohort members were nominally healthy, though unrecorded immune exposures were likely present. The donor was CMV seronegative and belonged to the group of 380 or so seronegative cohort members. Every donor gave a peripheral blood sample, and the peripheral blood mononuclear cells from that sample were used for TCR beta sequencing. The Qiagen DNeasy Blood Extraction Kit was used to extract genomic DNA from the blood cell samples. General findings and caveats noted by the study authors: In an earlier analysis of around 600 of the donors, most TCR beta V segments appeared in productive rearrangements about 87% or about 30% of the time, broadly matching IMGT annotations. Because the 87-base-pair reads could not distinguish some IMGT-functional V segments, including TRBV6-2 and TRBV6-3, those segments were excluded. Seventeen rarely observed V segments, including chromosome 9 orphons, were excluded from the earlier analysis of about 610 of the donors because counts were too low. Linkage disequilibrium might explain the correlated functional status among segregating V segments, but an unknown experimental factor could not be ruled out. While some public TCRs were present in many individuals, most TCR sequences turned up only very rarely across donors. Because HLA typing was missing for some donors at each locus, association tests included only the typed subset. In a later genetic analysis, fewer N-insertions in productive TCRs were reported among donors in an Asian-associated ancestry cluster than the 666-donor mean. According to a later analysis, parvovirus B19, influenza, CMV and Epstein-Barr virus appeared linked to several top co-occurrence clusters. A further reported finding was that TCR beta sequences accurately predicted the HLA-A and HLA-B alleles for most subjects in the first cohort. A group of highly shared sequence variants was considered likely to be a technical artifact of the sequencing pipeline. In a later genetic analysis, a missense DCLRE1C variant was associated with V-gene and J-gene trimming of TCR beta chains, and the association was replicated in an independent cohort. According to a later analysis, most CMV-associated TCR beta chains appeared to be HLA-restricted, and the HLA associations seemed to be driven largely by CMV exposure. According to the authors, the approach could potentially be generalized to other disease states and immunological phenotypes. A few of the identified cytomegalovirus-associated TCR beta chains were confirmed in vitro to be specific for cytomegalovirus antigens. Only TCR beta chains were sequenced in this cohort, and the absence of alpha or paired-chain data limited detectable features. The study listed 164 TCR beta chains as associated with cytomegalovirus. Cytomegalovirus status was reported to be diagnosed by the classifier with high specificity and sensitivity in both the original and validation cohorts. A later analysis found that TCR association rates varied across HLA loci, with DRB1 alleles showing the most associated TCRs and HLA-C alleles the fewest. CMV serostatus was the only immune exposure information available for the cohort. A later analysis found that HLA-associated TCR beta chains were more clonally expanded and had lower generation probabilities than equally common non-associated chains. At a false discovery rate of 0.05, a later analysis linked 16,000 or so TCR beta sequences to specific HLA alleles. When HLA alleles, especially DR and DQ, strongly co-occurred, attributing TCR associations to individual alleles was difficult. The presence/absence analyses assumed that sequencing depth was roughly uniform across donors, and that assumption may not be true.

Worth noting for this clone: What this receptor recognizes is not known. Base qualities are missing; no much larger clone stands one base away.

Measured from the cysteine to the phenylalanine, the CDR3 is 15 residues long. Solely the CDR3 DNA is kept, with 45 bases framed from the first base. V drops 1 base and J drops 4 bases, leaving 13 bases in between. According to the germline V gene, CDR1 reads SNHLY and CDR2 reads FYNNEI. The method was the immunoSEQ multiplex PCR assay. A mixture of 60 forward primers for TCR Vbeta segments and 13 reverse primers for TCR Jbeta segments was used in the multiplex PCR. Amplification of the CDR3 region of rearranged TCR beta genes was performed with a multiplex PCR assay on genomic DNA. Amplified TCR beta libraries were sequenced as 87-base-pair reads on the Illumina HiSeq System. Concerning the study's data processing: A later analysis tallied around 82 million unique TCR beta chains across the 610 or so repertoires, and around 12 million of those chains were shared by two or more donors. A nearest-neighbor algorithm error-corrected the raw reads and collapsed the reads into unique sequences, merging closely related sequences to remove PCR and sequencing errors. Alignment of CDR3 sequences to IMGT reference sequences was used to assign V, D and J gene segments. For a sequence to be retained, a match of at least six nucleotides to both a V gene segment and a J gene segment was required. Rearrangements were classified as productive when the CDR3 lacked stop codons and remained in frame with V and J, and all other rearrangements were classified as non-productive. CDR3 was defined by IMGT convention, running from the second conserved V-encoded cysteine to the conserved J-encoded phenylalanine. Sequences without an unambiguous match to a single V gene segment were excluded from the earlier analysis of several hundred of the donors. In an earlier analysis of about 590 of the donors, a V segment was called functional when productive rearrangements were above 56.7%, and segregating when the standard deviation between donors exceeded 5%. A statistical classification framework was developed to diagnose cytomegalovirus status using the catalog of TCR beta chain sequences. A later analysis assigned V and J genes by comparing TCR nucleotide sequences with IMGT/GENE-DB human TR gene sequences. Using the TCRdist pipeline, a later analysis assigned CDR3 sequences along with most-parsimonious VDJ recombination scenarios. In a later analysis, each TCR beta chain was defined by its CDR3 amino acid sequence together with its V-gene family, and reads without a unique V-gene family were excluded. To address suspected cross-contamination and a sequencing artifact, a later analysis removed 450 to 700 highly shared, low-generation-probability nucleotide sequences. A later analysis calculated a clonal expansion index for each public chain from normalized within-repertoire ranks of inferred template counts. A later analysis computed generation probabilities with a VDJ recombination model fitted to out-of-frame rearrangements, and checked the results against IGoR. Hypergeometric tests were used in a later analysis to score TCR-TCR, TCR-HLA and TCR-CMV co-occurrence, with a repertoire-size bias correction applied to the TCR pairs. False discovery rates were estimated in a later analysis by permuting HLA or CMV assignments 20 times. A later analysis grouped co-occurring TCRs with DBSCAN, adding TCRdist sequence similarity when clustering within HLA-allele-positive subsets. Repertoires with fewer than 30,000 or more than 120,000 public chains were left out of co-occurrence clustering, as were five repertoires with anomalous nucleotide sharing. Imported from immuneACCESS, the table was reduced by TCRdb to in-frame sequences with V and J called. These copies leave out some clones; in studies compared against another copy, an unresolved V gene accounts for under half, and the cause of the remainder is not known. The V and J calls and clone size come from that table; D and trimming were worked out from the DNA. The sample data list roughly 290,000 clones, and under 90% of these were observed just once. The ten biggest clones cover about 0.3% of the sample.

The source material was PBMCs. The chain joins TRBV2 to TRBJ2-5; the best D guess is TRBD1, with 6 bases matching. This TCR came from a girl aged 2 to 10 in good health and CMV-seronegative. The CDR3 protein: CASSEVQGIRETQYF. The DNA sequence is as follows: TGTGCCAGCAGTGAAGTCCAGGGGATCCGAGAGACCCAGTACTTC.